The next 10 T cell receptor beta chains were all read from a single sample in a study of cytomegalovirus exposure and HLA in healthy donors. The study ran its PCR with 60 Vbeta and 13 Jbeta primers. Clones were read by immunoSEQ multiplex PCR, and TCRdb kept only the in-frame ones, dropping some. Here the sample spans about 140,000 clones, 80% being singletons. The sample comprised PBMCs. Receptors were obtained from a man between 45 and 60 years old in good health and CMV-seronegative.

This clone was seen a handful of times. The chain is built from TRBV9 and TRBJ2-2, with no clear D. The CDR3 is made up of 16 amino acids. V gave up 0 bases and J gave up 1 base, with 10 bases separating them. Germline CDR1 and CDR2: SGDLS and YYNGEE. The CDR3 spells CASSVAITRNTGELFF. Here the CDR3 DNA reads TGTGCCAGCAGCGTAGCTATTACCCGGAACACCGGGGAGCTGTTTTTT.

The V gene is TRBV5-1, the J gene TRBJ1-4, with TRBD1 matching 9 bases. V shed 4 bases, J shed 5 bases, and the junction held 6 bases outside the gene matches. The CDR3 length is 15 residues. From germline, CDR1 is SGHRS and CDR2 YFSETQ. Here the CDR3 reads CASSEGTGYNEKLFF. Written as DNA, the CDR3 is TGCGCCAGCAGCGAGGGGACAGGGTACAATGAAAAACTGTTTTTT.

The rearrangement links TRBV6-6 to TRBJ1-2; 8 bases align to TRBD1. Per germline, CDR1 MNHNY and CDR2 SVGAGI (reference sequence). The CDR3 runs 15 residues. The V segment lost 7 bases and the J segment 4 bases; nucleotides outside the gene matches: 11. The CDR3 sequence is CASNRRTGPSYGYTF. CDR3 nucleotide sequence: TGTGCCAGCAACCGGAGGACAGGGCCCAGCTATGGCTACACCTTC.

This chain links TRBV30 with TRBJ1-3; TRBD1 is a possible D gene (5 bases). The CDR3 is 14 residues long. V was cut by 3 bases and J by 0 bases, with 9 bases left in between. Per the germline V gene, CDR1 is GTSNPN and CDR2 is SVGIG (reference sequence). The CDR3 DNA follows: TGTGCCTGGAGGCGGGACCCCTCTGGAAACACCATATATTTT. It specifies CAWRRDPSGNTIYF.

This chain uses TRBV7-9 with TRBJ2-1, with 7 bases fitting TRBD1. The length of the CDR3 is 15 residues. Trimming cost V 0 bases and J 5 bases; bases outside gene matches: 4. Germline V gene sequence: CDR1 SEHNR, CDR2 FQNEAQ (reference sequence). CDR3: CASSLAHRGHNEQFF. CDR3 nucleotide sequence: TGTGCCAGCAGCTTAGCGCACAGGGGCCACAATGAGCAGTTCTTC. The whole variable domain, filled in from reference TRBV7-9 and TRBJ2-1, reads DTGVSQNPRHKITKRGQNVTFRCDPISEHNRLYWYRQTLGQGPEFLTYFQNEAQLEKSRLLSDRFSAERPKGSFSTLEIQRTEQGDSAMYLCASSLAHRGHNEQFFGPGTRLTVL.

The V gene is TRBV28, the J gene TRBJ2-7, with 9 bases fitting TRBD1. The CDR3 length is 14 residues. CDR1 and CDR2 from the germline V gene are MDHEN and SYDVKM. Trimming removed 7 bases from V and 5 bases from J; junction bases left unmatched: 9. CDR3 coding DNA: TGTGCCAGCACTCCGGGACAGGGATACCACGAGCAGTACTTC. Protein: CASTPGQGYHEQYF.

CDR3 region: CASSSGSHYNEQFF. The CDR3 DNA reads as TGTGCCAGCAGTAGCGGGAGCCATTACAATGAGCAGTTCTTC. The V gene is TRBV7-9, the J gene TRBJ2-1; 9 bases map to TRBD2. The V gene's germline CDR1 is SEHNR and CDR2 FQNEAQ (reference sequence). V was clipped by 6 bases and J by 4 bases; unmatched bases: 4. This CDR3 is built from 14 residues.

The chain recombines TRBV10-2 with TRBJ2-7, with D maybe TRBD2 (5 bases). This CDR3 contains 15 residues. Germline-derived CDR1 and CDR2 are WSHSY and SAAADI. V was pared by 0 bases and J by 3 bases, with 12 bases between. The CDR3 reads CASSESLARRYEQYF. The CDR3 DNA reads TGCGCCAGCAGTGAGTCCCTAGCACGACGCTACGAGCAGTACTTC.

This clone was detected a few times. The chain carries TRBV28 and TRBJ2-7; D is possibly TRBD2 (6 bases). The CDR3 loop spans 13 amino acids. V was shortened by 6 bases and J by 4 bases, with 13 bases between the two germline ends. Germline V gene sequence: CDR1 MDHEN, CDR2 SYDVKM. The CDR3 sequence is CASSSPGGYEQYF. In DNA, the CDR3 is TGTGCCAGCAGCTCCCCCGGGGGATACGAGCAGTACTTC.

The chain carries TRBV19 and TRBJ2-7; TRBD1 is a possible D gene (5 bases). The V end was cut by 4 bases, the J end by 2 bases, with 12 bases between. In germline, CDR1 is LNHDA, CDR2 SQIVND (reference sequence). The CDR3 is made up of 14 amino acids. The CDR3 loop is CASSKQVPAYEQYF. The CDR3 nucleotides read TGTGCCAGTAGTAAACAGGTACCCGCCTACGAGCAGTACTTC.